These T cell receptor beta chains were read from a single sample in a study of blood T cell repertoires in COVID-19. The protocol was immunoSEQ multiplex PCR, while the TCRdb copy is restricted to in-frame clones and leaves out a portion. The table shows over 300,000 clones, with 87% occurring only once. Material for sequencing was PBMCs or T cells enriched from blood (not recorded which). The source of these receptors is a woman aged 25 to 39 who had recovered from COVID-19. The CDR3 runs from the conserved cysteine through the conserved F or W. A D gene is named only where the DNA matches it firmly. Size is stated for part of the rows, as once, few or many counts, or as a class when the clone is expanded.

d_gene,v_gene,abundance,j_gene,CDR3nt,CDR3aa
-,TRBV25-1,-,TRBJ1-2,TGTGCCAGCAGTGAATCAGGGGCAAACTATGGCTACACCTTC,CASSESGANYGYTF
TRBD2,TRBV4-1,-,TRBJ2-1,TGCGCCAGCAGCCAAGATTGGCTAGCGGGGGGGCGCTCCTACAATGAGCAGTTCTTC,CASSQDWLAGGRSYNEQFF
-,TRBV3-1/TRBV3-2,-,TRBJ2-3,TGTGCCGCCGGCGGGGGCCCAGATACGCAGTATTTT,CAAGGGPDTQYF
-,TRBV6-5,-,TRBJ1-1,TGTGCCAGCAGTTACTCCTCAGGGCTGGTGAACACTGAAGCTTTCTTT,CASSYSSGLVNTEAFF
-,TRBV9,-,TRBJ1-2,TGTGCCAGCAGCGTATATGACCGGGTGTCCAACTATGGCTACACCTTC,CASSVYDRVSNYGYTF
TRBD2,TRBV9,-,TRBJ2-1,TGTGCCAGCAGCGTAGCTACGGGGGGATTCTCCTACAATGAGCAGTTCTTC,CASSVATGGFSYNEQFF
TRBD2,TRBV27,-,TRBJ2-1,TGTGCCAGCAGTTTCGGGGGGGCAGGTGAGCAGTTCTTC,CASSFGGAGEQFF
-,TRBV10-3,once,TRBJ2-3,TGTGCCATCTCTAGCTCCACAGATACGCAGTATTTT,CAISSSTDTQYF
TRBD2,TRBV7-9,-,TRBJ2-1,TGTGCCAGCAGCTCGACGACTAGCGGGAACAACAATGAGCAGTTCTTC,CASSSTTSGNNNEQFF
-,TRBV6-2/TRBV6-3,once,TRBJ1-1,TGTGCCAGCAGCCTCGGGCCCTCCCCCGGGGGCACTGAAGCTTTCTTT,CASSLGPSPGGTEAFF
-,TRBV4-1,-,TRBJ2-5,TGCGCCAGCAGCCAAGATGGAGGACGCCGACAGACCCAGTACTTC,CASSQDGGRRQTQYF
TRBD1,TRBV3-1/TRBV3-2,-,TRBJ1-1,TGTGCCAGCAGCCCCTCCGGGACAGTTTCTGAAACTTTCTTT,CASSPSGTVSETFF
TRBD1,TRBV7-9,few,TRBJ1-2,TGTGCCAGCAGCCCCCGGGCGGGACAGGGCTTTACTAACTATGGCTACACCTTC,CASSPRAGQGFTNYGYTF
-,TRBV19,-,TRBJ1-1,TGTGCCACGACTGAGTCCACTGAAGCTTTCTTT,CATTESTEAFF
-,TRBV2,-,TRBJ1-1,TGTGCCAGCAGTGAGGACAGGAACACTGAAGCTTTCTTT,CASSEDRNTEAFF
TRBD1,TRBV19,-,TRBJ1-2,TGTGCCAGTAGTCCAATGACAGGGGGCGGCTATGGCTACACCTTC,CASSPMTGGGYGYTF
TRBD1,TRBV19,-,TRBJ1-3,TGTGCCAGTAGTATATTGGACAGGGGCGGAAACACCATATATTTT,CASSILDRGGNTIYF
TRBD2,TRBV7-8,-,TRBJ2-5,TGTGCCAGCAGCAACCCCGGCGGACTAGCGGGAGAGACCCAGTACTTC,CASSNPGGLAGETQYF
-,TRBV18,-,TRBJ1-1,TGTGCCAGCTCACCACCGGGCAGGAACACTGAAGCTTTCTTT,CASSPPGRNTEAFF
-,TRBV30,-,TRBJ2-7,TGTGCCTGGAGGACGGGGTCCTACGAGCAGTACTTC,CAWRTGSYEQYF
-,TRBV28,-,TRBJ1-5,TGTGCCAGCAGTATAGGGCGGGGAAATCAGCCCCAGCATTTT,CASSIGRGNQPQHF
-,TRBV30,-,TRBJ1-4,TGTGCCTGGACTCGAGGGACTACTGAAAAACTGTTTTTT,CAWTRGTTEKLFF
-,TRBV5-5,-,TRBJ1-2,TGTGCCAGCAGCTTGGGAGGAAATAACTATGGCTACACCTTC,CASSLGGNNYGYTF
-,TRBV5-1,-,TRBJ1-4,TGCGCCAGCAGCTTGCTGAGCCTTGCAACTAATGAAAAACTGTTTTTT,CASSLLSLATNEKLFF
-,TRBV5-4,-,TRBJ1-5,TGTGCCAGCAGCTTGGGGGGAGGGCCCCAGCATTTT,CASSLGGGPQHF